A selection of T cell receptor beta chains follows, all from one sample in a study of early T cells in non-severe SARS-CoV-2 infection. Each CDR3 protein is one row after TCRdb ran MiXCR on the 5' RACE reads. Of fewer than 65,000 distinct CDR3 sequences listed, roughly 7.8% are singletons. This material consisted of whole blood, taken at baseline. The source of these receptors is an adult who was a healthcare worker with PCR-confirmed SARS-CoV-2 infection or an uninfected control (not recorded which). Both conserved end residues are part of each CDR3. A D gene is named only where the DNA matches it firmly. The listing skips clone size in some rows; elsewhere it reads once, few, many or a size class.

d_call,j_call,v_call,clone_size,cdr3_aa,cdr3_nt
NA,TRBJ2-1,TRBV10-1,NA,CASSEEPYLEQFF,TGCGCCAGCAGTGAGGAGCCCTACTTAGAGCAGTTCTTC
NA,TRBJ2-2,TRBV20-1,many,CSTLPSALNTGELFF,TGCAGTACCTTACCTAGCGCGCTGAACACCGGGGAGCTGTTTTTT
NA,TRBJ2-5,TRBV7-9,NA,CASSREETQYF,TGTGCCAGCAGCCGGGAAGAGACCCAGTACTTC
TRBD1,TRBJ2-3,TRBV20-1,many,CSVTQGASTDTQYF,TGCAGTGTTACGCAGGGGGCGTCCACAGATACGCAGTATTTT
NA,TRBJ2-7,TRBV20-1,many,CSASPSPSLGEQYF,TGCAGTGCTAGCCCTAGCCCCTCCCTGGGCGAGCAGTACTTC
TRBD1,TRBJ2-7,TRBV6-6,few,CASTTGQESLYEQYF,TGTGCCAGCACGACAGGACAGGAGAGTCTCTACGAGCAGTACTTC
NA,TRBJ1-2,TRBV6-1,NA,CASSETGYYGYTF,TGTGCCAGCAGTGAAACAGGCTACTATGGCTACACCTTC
NA,TRBJ2-4,TRBV20-1,many,CSARLPGAKNIQYF,TGCAGTGCTAGATTGCCGGGAGCCAAAAACATTCAGTACTTC
TRBD2,TRBJ2-1,TRBV28,NA,CASRAHTSGRAGEQFF,TGTGCCAGCAGGGCCCATACTAGCGGGAGGGCCGGTGAGCAGTTCTTC
TRBD1,TRBJ2-1,TRBV25-1,many,CASSESTAGTGGYNEQFF,TGTGCCAGCAGTGAATCCACCGCCGGGACAGGGGGTTACAATGAGCAGTTCTTC
NA,TRBJ2-3,TRBV12-3/TRBV12-4,few,CASSRGWVDTQYF,TGTGCCAGCAGCCGTGGATGGGTCGATACGCAGTATTTT
NA,TRBJ2-1,TRBV29-1,few,CSVVLSSSYNEQFF,TGCAGCGTTGTGCTTAGCAGCTCCTACAATGAGCAGTTCTTC
TRBD1,TRBJ2-2,TRBV19,many,CASSRDRVGTGELFF,TGTGCCAGTAGTAGGGACAGGGTCGGCACCGGGGAGCTGTTTTTT
NA,TRBJ1-1,TRBV7-2,NA,CASSLALGNTEAFF,TGTGCCAGCAGCTTAGCGCTTGGGAACACTGAAGCTTTCTTT
NA,TRBJ2-5,TRBV12-3/TRBV12-4,NA,CASSLGRRETQYF,TGTGCCAGCAGCTTAGGCAGACGGGAGACCCAGTACTTC
TRBD2,TRBJ2-3,TRBV6-4,NA,CASSDSPAGGADTQYF,TGTGCCAGCAGTGACTCACCCGCGGGAGGCGCAGATACGCAGTATTTT
NA,TRBJ2-1,TRBV11-2,NA,CASSFLGADAIAEQFF,TGTGCCAGCAGCTTTCTGGGGGCGGATGCGATTGCTGAGCAGTTCTTC
NA,TRBJ1-2,TRBV18,few,CASSPRQDNYGYTF,TGTGCCAGCTCACCACGGCAAGACAACTATGGCTACACCTTC
NA,TRBJ2-4,TRBV7-9,NA,CASSADLAKNIQYF,TGTGCCAGCAGCGCGGACCTCGCCAAAAACATTCAGTACTTC
TRBD1,TRBJ2-1,TRBV20-1,many,CSARVTGAAWYEQFF,TGCAGTGCTAGAGTTACAGGGGCCGCGTGGTATGAGCAGTTCTTC
NA,TRBJ2-7,TRBV12-3/TRBV12-4,few,CASSLHSASYEQYF,TGTGCCAGCAGTTTGCACAGCGCCTCCTACGAGCAGTACTTC
TRBD1,TRBJ2-7,TRBV7-2,NA,CASSLGTGGHEQYF,TGTGCCAGCAGCTTAGGGACAGGGGGCCACGAGCAGTACTTC
NA,TRBJ2-4,TRBV2,once,CASKQGTKNIQYF,TGTGCCAGCAAACAGGGTACCAAAAACATTCAGTACTTC
NA,TRBJ2-3,TRBV28,NA,CASRLASTDTQYF,TGTGCCAGCAGGCTAGCATCCACAGATACGCAGTATTTT
NA,TRBJ2-3,TRBV20-1,few,CSARAGHYEADTQYF,TGCAGTGCTAGAGCGGGACACTATGAGGCAGATACGCAGTATTTT
TRBD1,TRBJ2-7,TRBV12-3/TRBV12-4,few,CASSLSGTGSYEQYF,TGTGCCAGCAGTTTATCAGGGACAGGGAGTTACGAGCAGTACTTC
TRBD1,TRBJ2-7,TRBV29-1,few,CSANWDRGYEQYF,TGCAGCGCCAACTGGGACAGGGGTTACGAGCAGTACTTC
TRBD2,TRBJ2-1,TRBV15,NA,CATSLGLAGGRGSYNEQFF,TGTGCCACCAGCTTGGGACTAGCGGGAGGTAGGGGTTCCTACAATGAGCAGTTCTTC
NA,TRBJ2-1,TRBV7-2,many,CASSLVAGVPNEQFF,TGTGCCAGCAGCTTAGTGGCGGGCGTCCCCAATGAGCAGTTCTTC
NA,TRBJ2-2,TRBV30,many,CAFSNTGELFF,TGTGCCTTCTCCAACACCGGGGAGCTGTTTTTT
TRBD1,TRBJ1-4,TRBV11-1,few,CASSAGQGEKLFF,TGTGCCAGCAGCGCGGGACAGGGCGAAAAACTGTTTTTT
NA,TRBJ1-1,TRBV27,NA,CASSQQQGGATEAFF,TGTGCCAGCAGTCAACAACAGGGCGGGGCCACTGAAGCTTTCTTT
NA,TRBJ1-4,TRBV15,NA,CATSREPGTNEKLFF,TGTGCCACCAGCAGAGAGCCGGGAACTAATGAAAAACTGTTTTTT
TRBD1,TRBJ2-5,TRBV6-6,few,CASSLPGTAQETQYF,TGTGCCAGCAGCTTACCCGGGACAGCTCAAGAGACCCAGTACTTC
TRBD1,TRBJ2-5,TRBV10-2,many,CASSATGDQETQYF,TGCGCCAGCAGTGCGACAGGGGACCAAGAGACCCAGTACTTC
NA,TRBJ2-1,TRBV24-1,many,CATSEQGLNEQFF,TGTGCCACCAGTGAGCAGGGACTCAATGAGCAGTTCTTC
TRBD1,TRBJ1-6,TRBV20-1,many,CSALYRDRDSSYNSPLHF,TGCAGTGCACTTTACCGGGACAGGGATAGCTCCTATAATTCACCCCTCCACTTT
TRBD2,TRBJ2-1,TRBV12-3/TRBV12-4,NA,CASSPPTGTSGYNEQFF,TGTGCCAGCAGTCCCCCGACGGGGACTAGCGGCTACAATGAGCAGTTCTTC
NA,TRBJ1-1,TRBV5-1,few,CASSLLPGTSGTEAFF,TGCGCCAGCAGCTTGTTGCCAGGTACTTCGGGGACTGAAGCTTTCTTT
NA,TRBJ2-3,TRBV7-7,NA,CASSPNPDADTQYF,TGTGCCAGCAGCCCGAACCCCGACGCAGATACGCAGTATTTT
NA,TRBJ2-1,TRBV29-1,few,CSALAESLGGEFF,TGCAGCGCCCTAGCGGAGAGTTTAGGGGGAGAGTTCTTC
NA,TRBJ2-3,TRBV3-1,NA,CASSQVRRDTQYF,TGTGCCAGCAGCCAAGTGAGGCGGGATACGCAGTATTTT
NA,TRBJ2-3,TRBV7-2,NA,CASSLDPTDTQYF,TGTGCCAGCAGCTTGGACCCCACAGATACGCAGTATTTT
NA,TRBJ2-3,TRBV7-8,NA,CASSLARDTQYF,TGTGCCAGCAGCTTAGCTAGAGATACGCAGTATTTT
TRBD1,TRBJ1-1,TRBV28,many,CASRVTGGGSEAFF,TGTGCCAGCAGAGTAACAGGGGGCGGTTCTGAAGCTTTCTTT
TRBD1,TRBJ1-2,TRBV14,many,CASSQWTGSGYTF,TGTGCCAGCAGCCAATGGACAGGATCTGGCTACACCTTC
TRBD1,TRBJ2-1,TRBV18,many,CASSPGTGRHNEQFF,TGTGCCAGCTCACCAGGGACAGGTCGTCACAATGAGCAGTTCTTC
NA,TRBJ2-1,TRBV5-1,few,CASSSGTLSYNEQFF,TGCGCCAGCAGCTCCGGGACACTTTCCTACAATGAGCAGTTCTTC
NA,TRBJ2-5,TRBV30,few,CAWSVRGLGTETQYF,TGTGCCTGGAGTGTAAGAGGGCTAGGGACGGAGACCCAGTACTTC